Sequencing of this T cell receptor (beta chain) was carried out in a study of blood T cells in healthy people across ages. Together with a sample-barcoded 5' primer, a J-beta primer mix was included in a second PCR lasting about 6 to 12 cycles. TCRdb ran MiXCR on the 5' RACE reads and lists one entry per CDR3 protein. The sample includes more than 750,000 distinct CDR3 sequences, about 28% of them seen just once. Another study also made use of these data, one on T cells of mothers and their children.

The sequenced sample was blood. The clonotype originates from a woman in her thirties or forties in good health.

CDR3 nucleotide sequence: TGTGCCAGCAGTTACGGCGGACAGGCGACCCTCCACTTT. Translated: CASSYGGQATLHF. The V and J genes are TRBV6-2 or TRBV6-3 and TRBJ1-6; 7 nucleotides agree with TRBD1. In germline, CDR1 is MNHEY, CDR2 SVGEGT. V trimming: 2 bases; J trimming: 14 bases; junction bases outside the gene matches: 6. The CDR3 is 13 amino acids.